This section outlines one T cell receptor beta chain sequence together with its context. Under the authors' procedure: For nucleated cells, counts were estimated from reference gene primer amplification. The assay was immunoSEQ multiplex PCR, and TCRdb's table has in-frame clones only and misses some. V, J and clone size reflect that table, while D and trimming were determined from the DNA. Of 70,000 to 80,000 clones in the sample, around 90% were seen once. The sample originates from a study of blood T cell repertoires in COVID-19. This CDR3 region has 15 residues. J gave up 6 bases and V 6 bases, and 11 bases lay outside the gene matches. From germline, CDR1 is SNHLY and CDR2 FYNNEI.

The TCR originated in a woman in her fifties or sixties with active COVID-19. The rearrangement uses TRBV2 and TRBJ2-5, with 9 bases aligning to TRBD2. Sequencing used peripheral blood. CDR3 sequence (DNA): TGTGCCAGCAGGGGAGAAGGTAGCGGGAGTAAGACCCAGTACTTC. This translates into CASRGEGSGSKTQYF.